A selection of T cell receptor beta chains follows, all from one sample in a study of blood T cell repertoires in COVID-19. Libraries were prepared by immunoSEQ multiplex PCR; TCRdb keeps only in-frame clonotypes and omits some of them. Of some 150,000 clones in the sample, around 91% are singletons; the top ten hold 15%. The source material was peripheral blood. The origin of the receptors is a woman aged 40-49 years with acute or convalescent COVID-19. Both conserved end residues are part of each CDR3. D genes are given only for firm matches. Size is omitted from some rows. Given values are once, few, many or a class for expanded clones.

V,size,D,J,CDR3,DNA
TRBV27,-,TRBD1,TRBJ2-1,CASSPGTGKKGDNEQFF,TGTGCCAGCAGTCCCGGGACAGGGAAAAAGGGGGACAATGAGCAGTTCTTC
TRBV5-8,-,-,TRBJ1-2,CASSQTGNLVFGYTF,TGTGCCAGCAGCCAGACAGGAAACTTAGTGTTTGGCTACACCTTC
TRBV9,-,-,TRBJ2-7,CASSPGRGSYEQYF,TGTGCCAGCAGCCCAGGGCGGGGATCCTACGAGCAGTACTTC
TRBV3-1/TRBV3-2,once,TRBD2,TRBJ2-1,CASSQVAGGPGEQFF,TGTGCCAGCAGCCAAGTGGCGGGGGGGCCAGGTGAGCAGTTCTTC
TRBV11-3,-,-,TRBJ2-3,CASSILAADTQYF,TGTGCCAGCAGCATTCTAGCAGCGGATACGCAGTATTTT
TRBV9,-,TRBD2,TRBJ2-1,CASSVFSIAGGSYNEQFF,TGTGCCAGCAGCGTTTTCTCCATAGCGGGAGGCTCCTACAATGAGCAGTTCTTC
TRBV10-2,-,TRBD2,TRBJ2-7,CASRDRTSGSLDEQYF,TGCGCCAGCAGGGATCGGACTAGCGGGAGTCTCGACGAGCAGTACTTC
TRBV15,-,-,TRBJ2-3,CATSFGRGPDTQYF,TGTGCCACCAGCTTTGGCAGGGGCCCAGATACGCAGTATTTT
TRBV6-5,-,-,TRBJ2-1,CASSYLFGANEQFF,TGTGCCAGCAGTTACTTGTTTGGGGCGAATGAGCAGTTCTTC
TRBV4-1,-,-,TRBJ1-1,CASSLGGGEAGTEAFF,TGCGCCAGCAGCCTCGGGGGGGGAGAGGCGGGAACTGAAGCTTTCTTT
TRBV5-5,-,-,TRBJ2-3,CASSLGAGTDTQYF,TGTGCCAGCAGCTTGGGGGCTGGCACAGATACGCAGTATTTT
TRBV2,-,-,TRBJ1-6,CASSETLERDIPRSYNSPLHF,TGTGCCAGCAGTGAAACCTTAGAAAGGGACATACCAAGGAGCTATAATTCACCCCTCCACTTT
TRBV19,-,-,TRBJ2-5,CASSPDIGVPQETQYF,TGTGCCAGTAGCCCAGATATCGGGGTTCCACAAGAGACCCAGTACTTC
TRBV27,-,TRBD1,TRBJ1-2,CASSLYPGQGYYGYTF,TGTGCCAGCAGTTTATATCCCGGACAGGGATACTATGGCTACACCTTC